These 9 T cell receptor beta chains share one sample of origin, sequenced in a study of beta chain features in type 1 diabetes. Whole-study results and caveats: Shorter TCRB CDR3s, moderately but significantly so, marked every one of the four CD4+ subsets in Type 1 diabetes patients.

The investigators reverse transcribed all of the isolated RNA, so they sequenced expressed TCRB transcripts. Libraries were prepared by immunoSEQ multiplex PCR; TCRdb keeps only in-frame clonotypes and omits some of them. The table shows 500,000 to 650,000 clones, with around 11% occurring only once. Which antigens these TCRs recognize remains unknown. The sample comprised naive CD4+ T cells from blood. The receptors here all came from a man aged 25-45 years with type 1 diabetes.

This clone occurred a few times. CDR3 sequence reads: CASRGTDQETQYF. The CDR3 region has the DNA TGTGCCAGCCGAGGGACAGACCAAGAGACCCAGTACTTC. V usage is TRBV9 and J usage is TRBJ2-5; 7 bases fit TRBD1. The ends lost 7 bases at V and 0 bases at J; junction bases unmatched: 3. CDR3 length: 13 amino acids. The germline V gene has CDR1 SGDLS and CDR2 YYNGEE.

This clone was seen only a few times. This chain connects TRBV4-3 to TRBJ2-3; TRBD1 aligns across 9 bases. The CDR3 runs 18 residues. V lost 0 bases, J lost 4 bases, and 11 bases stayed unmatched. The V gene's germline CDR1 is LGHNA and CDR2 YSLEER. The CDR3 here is CASSQDRRQGEVADTQYF. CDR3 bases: TGCGCCAGCAGCCAAGATCGGAGACAGGGGGAAGTCGCAGATACGCAGTATTTT.

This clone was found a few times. The CDR3 reads CASSASGGQLNQPQHF. DNA for the CDR3: TGTGCCAGCAGCGCAAGTGGAGGACAGCTCAATCAGCCCCAGCATTTT. The V call is TRBV4-2, the J call TRBJ1-5; TRBD1 might be the D (6 bases). Trimming left V 5 bases short and J 3 bases short, with 17 bases between. Germline loops: CDR1 LGHNA, CDR2 YNFKEQ. The CDR3 is 16 amino acids.

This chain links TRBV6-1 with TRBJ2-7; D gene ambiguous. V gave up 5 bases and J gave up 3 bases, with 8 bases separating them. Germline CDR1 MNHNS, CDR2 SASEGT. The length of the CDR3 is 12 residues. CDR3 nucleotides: TGTGCCAGCAGTAAGACCTACTACGAGCAGTACTTC. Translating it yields CASSKTYYEQYF.

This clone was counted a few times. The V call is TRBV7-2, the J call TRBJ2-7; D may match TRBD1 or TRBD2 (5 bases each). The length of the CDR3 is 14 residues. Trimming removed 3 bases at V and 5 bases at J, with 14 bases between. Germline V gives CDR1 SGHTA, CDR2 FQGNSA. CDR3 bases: TGTGCCAGCAGCTTGGGACCCTCGCTGGACGAGCAGTACTTC. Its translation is CASSLGPSLDEQYF.

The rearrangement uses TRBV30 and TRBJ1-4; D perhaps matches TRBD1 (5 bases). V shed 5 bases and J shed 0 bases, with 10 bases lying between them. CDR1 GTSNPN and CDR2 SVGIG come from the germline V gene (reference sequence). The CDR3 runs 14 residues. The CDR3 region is CAWQTTATNEKLFF. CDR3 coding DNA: TGTGCCTGGCAAACGACAGCAACTAATGAAAAACTGTTTTTT.

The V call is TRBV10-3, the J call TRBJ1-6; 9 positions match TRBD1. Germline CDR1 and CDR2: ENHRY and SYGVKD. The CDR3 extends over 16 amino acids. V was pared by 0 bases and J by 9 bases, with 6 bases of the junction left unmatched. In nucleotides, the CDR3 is TGTGCCATCAGTGAGTCTGACAGGGGGTCAAGTTCACCCCTCCACTTT. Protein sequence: CAISESDRGSSSPLHF.

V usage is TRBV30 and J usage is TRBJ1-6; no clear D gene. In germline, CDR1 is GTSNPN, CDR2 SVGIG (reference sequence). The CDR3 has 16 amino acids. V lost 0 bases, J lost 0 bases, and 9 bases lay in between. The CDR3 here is CAWSVSPSSYNSPLHF. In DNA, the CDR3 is TGTGCCTGGAGTGTATCTCCAAGCTCCTATAATTCACCCCTCCACTTT.

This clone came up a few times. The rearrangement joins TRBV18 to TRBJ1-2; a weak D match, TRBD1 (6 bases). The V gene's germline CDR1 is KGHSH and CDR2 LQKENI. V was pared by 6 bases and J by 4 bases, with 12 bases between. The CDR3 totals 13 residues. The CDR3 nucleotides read TGTGCCAGCTCCACCGAGGGGGGCTATGGCTACACCTTC. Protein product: CASSTEGGYGYTF. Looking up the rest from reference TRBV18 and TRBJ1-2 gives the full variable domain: NAGVMQNPRHLVRRRGQEARLRCSPMKGHSHVYWYRQLPEEGLKFMVYLQKENIIDESGMPKERFSAEFPKEGPSILRIQQVVRGDSAAYFCASSTEGGYGYTFGSGTRLTVV.